This T cell receptor (beta chain) was obtained from a study of T cell repertoires in cytomegalovirus infection. In regard to this clonotype: Its antigen remains unidentified.

Via MiXCR, TCRdb re-called the reads, giving one row per CDR3 protein. This table has approximately 910,000 distinct CDR3 sequences, around 32% appearing once. The receptor comes from a human donor in good health (CMV status not recorded). Some clones in this sample may be carry-over from other donors' samples. Here the sequenced sample was cultured CD8+ T cells from PBMCs, taken from culture after CMV antigen stimulation.

CDR3 in amino acids: CASNTRGGSYEQYF. Written as DNA, the CDR3 is TGTGCCAGCAACACCAGGGGCGGGAGCTACGAGCAGTACTTC. The V and J genes are TRBV6-5 and TRBJ2-7; D is possibly TRBD2 (7 bases). Germline assignment: CDR1 MNHEY and CDR2 SVGAGI. V lost 7 bases, J lost 3 bases, and 16 bases lay in between. The CDR3 extends over 14 amino acids.